This T cell receptor (beta chain) was captured by sequencing in a study of Ad26.COV2.S vaccination and SARS-CoV-2 variants. Across the study: Once or twice, 56 days apart, Ad26.COV2.S was delivered intramuscularly. The study's findings and limits: Across vaccine and placebo recipients, the breadth of non-spike TCRs was similar. Those who received the vaccine showed greater spike-specific TCR breadth than those given placebo. Total T cell responses, in the TCR breadth and depth analyses, may have been underestimated.

Repertoires were generated with immunoSEQ multiplex PCR, while TCRdb's copy carries only in-frame clones and drops some. The data show around 320,000 clones, 85% to 90% seen once. Details on this clone: Its antigen remains unidentified.

The germline CDR1 and CDR2 sequences are MNHEY and SVGAGI. With 8 bases removed from V and 7 bases from J, the gap between germline ends came to 12 bases. CDR3 length: 13 residues. Treatment in this sample: roughly 20 received Ad26.COV2.S at low or high dose, single or two shots; 5 received placebo; per-sample allocation not given. Sampling occurred on day 63 after the first vaccine or placebo injection. Sequencing used peripheral blood, obtained in a trial of Ad26.COV2.S vaccine versus placebo. This receptor was identified in a person between 18 and 65 years old who received the Ad26.COV2.S COVID-19 vaccine or a placebo. The gene calls are TRBV6-5 and TRBJ1-6; D is undetermined. This CDR3 reads CASVPQINSPLHF. The CDR3, as DNA: TGTGCCAGCGTCCCACAGATAAATTCACCCCTCCACTTT.